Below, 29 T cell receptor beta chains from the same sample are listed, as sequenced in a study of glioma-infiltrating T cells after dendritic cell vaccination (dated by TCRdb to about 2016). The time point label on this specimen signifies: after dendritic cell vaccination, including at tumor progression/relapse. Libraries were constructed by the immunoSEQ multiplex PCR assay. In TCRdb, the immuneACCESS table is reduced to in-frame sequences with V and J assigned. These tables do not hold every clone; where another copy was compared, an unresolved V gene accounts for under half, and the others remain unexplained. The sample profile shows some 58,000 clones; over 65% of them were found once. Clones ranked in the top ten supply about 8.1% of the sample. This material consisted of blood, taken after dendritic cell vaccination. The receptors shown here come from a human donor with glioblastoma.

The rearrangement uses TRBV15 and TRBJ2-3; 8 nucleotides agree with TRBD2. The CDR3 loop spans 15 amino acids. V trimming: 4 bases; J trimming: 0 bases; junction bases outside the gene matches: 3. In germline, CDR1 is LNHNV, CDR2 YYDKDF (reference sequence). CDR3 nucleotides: TGTGCCACCAGCACTGAGCGGGGGAGCACAGATACGCAGTATTTT. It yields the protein CATSTERGSTDTQYF.

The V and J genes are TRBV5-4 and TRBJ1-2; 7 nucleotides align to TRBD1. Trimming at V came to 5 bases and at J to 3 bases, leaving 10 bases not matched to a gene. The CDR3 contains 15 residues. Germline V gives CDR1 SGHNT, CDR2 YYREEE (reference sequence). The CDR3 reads CASRKGQRGDYGYTF. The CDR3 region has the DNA TGTGCCAGCAGGAAGGGACAGCGAGGGGACTATGGCTACACCTTC.

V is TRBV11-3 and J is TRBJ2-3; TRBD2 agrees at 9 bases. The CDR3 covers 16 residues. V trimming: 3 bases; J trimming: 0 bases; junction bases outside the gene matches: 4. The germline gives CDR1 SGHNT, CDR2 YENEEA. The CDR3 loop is CASSLGLAPSTDTQYF. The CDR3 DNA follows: TGTGCCAGCAGCTTGGGACTAGCTCCTAGCACAGATACGCAGTATTTT.

CDR3 in DNA: TGCGCCAGCAGCACATGGGACTCTGGCTACACCTTC. It specifies CASSTWDSGYTF. The chain carries TRBV4-3 and TRBJ1-2; D is perhaps TRBD1 (5 bases). V was cut by 5 bases and J by 7 bases, with 11 bases left in between. The germline V gene has CDR1 LGHNA and CDR2 YSLEER. The CDR3 has 12 amino acids.

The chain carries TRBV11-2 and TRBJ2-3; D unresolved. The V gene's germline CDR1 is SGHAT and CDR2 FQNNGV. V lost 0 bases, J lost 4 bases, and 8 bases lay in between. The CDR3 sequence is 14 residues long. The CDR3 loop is CASSLDSFPDTQYF. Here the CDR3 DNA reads TGTGCCAGCAGCTTAGATAGCTTCCCAGATACGCAGTATTTT. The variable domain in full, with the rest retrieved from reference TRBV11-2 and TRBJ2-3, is EAGVAQSPRYKIIEKRQSVAFWCNPISGHATLYWYQQILGQGPKLLIQFQNNGVVDDSQLPKDRFSAERLKGVDSTLKIQPAKLEDSAVYLCASSLDSFPDTQYFGPGTRLTVL.

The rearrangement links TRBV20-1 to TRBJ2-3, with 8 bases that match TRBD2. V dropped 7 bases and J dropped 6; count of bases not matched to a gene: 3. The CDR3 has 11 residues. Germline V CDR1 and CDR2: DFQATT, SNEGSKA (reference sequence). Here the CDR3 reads CSVAGIDTQYF. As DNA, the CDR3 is TGCAGTGTAGCGGGGATCGATACGCAGTATTTT.

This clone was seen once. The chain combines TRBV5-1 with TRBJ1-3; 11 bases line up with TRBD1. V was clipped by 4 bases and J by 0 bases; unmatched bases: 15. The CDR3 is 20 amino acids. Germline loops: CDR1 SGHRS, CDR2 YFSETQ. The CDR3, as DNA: TGCGCCAGCAGCCCGATATCCGGGACAGGGGGAGTTCTCTCTGGAAACACCATATATTTT. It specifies CASSPISGTGGVLSGNTIYF. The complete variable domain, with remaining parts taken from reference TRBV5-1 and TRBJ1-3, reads KAGVTQTPRYLIKTRGQQVTLSCSPISGHRSVSWYQQTPGQGLQFLFEYFSETQRNKGNFPGRFSGRQFSNSRSEMNVSTLELGDSALYLCASSPISGTGGVLSGNTIYFGEGSWLTVV.

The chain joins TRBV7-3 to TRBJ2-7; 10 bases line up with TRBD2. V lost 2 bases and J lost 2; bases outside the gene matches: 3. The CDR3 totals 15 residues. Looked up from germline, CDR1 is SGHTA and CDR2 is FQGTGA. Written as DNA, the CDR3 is TGTGCCAGCAGCTTACTAGCGGGGGTTGCCTACGAGCAGTACTTC. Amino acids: CASSLLAGVAYEQYF.

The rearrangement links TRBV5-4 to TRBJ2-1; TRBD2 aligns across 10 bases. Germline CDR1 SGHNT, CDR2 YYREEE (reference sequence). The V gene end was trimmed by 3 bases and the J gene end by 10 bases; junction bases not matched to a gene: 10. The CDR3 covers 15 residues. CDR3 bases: TGTGCCAGCAGCTCCACCCAGCGGGGGGGCAGGGAGCAGTTCTTC. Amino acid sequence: CASSSTQRGGREQFF.

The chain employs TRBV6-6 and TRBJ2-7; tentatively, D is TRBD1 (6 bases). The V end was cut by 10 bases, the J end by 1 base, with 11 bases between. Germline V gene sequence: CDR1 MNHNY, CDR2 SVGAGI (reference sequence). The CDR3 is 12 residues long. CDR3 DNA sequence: TGTGCCACCGGTACAGGGTCCTACGAGCAGTACTTC. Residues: CATGTGSYEQYF.

The CDR3 coding sequence is TGTGCCAGCACCTCGGGATCGTACAATGAGCAGTTCTTC. Its protein is CASTSGSYNEQFF. This rearrangement joins TRBV6-5 to TRBJ2-1, with D possibly being TRBD2 (5 bases). V dropped 7 bases and J dropped 4 bases, with 11 bases sitting between them. The CDR3 spans 13 residues. Germline values: CDR1 MNHEY, CDR2 SVGAGI.

The CDR3 DNA reads as TGTGCCAGCACCAAGGAGGAGGAGGTGAACACTGAAGCTTTCTTT. Protein product: CASTKEEEVNTEAFF. The chain links TRBV6-5 to TRBJ1-1, with D hard to call. The V gene lost 7 bases and the J gene lost 0 bases, with 15 bases spanning the gap. The V gene's germline CDR1 is MNHEY and CDR2 SVGAGI. The CDR3 consists of 15 residues.

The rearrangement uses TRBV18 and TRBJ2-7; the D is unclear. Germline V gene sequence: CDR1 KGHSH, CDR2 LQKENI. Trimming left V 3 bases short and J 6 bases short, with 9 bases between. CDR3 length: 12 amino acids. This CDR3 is CASSPGSVEQYF. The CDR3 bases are TGTGCCAGCTCACCCGGTTCGGTCGAGCAGTACTTC. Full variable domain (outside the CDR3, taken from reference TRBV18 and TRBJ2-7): NAGVMQNPRHLVRRRGQEARLRCSPMKGHSHVYWYRQLPEEGLKFMVYLQKENIIDESGMPKERFSAEFPKEGPSILRIQQVVRGDSAAYFCASSPGSVEQYFGPGTRLTVT.

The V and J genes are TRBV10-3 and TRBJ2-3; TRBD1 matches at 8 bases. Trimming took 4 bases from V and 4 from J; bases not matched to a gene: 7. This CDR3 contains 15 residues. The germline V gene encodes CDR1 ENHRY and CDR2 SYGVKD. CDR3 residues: CAISAGQGRADTQYF. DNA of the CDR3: TGTGCCATCAGTGCTGGACAGGGTAGGGCAGATACGCAGTATTTT.

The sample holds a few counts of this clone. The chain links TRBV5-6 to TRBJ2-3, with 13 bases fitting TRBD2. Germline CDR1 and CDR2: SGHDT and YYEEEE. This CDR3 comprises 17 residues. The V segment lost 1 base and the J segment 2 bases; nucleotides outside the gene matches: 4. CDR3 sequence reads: CASSLSGTSGNTDTQYF. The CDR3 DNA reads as TGTGCCAGCAGCTTGTCGGGGACTAGCGGGAACACAGATACGCAGTATTTT.

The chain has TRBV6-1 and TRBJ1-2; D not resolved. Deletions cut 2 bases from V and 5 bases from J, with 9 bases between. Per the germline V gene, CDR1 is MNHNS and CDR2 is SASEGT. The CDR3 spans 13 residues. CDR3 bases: TGTGCCAGCAGTGAACGGGGTGGGTATGGCTACACCTTC. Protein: CASSERGGYGYTF.

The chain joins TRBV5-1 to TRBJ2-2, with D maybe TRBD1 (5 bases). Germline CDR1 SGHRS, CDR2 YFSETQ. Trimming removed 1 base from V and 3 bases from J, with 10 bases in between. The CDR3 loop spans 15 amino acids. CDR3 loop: CASSLSPGYTGELFF. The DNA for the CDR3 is TGCGCCAGCAGCTTGTCTCCAGGGTACACCGGGGAGCTGTTTTTT.

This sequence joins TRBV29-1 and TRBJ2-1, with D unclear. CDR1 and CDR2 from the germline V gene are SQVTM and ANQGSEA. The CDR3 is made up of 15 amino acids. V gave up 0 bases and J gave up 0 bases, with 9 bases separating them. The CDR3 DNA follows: TGCAGCGTTGAAGAGGGTGCGGTCTCCTACAATGAGCAGTTCTTC. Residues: CSVEEGAVSYNEQFF.

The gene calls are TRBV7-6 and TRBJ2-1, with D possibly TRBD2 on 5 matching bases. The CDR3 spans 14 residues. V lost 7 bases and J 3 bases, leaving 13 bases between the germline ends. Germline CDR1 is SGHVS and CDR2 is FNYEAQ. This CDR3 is CASTGGTIYNEQFF. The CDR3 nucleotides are TGTGCCAGCACAGGAGGAACTATCTACAATGAGCAGTTCTTC.

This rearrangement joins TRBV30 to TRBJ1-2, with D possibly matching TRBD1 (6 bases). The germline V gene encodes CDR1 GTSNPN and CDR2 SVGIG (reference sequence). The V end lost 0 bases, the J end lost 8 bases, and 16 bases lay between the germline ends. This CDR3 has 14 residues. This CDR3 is CAWSVFGGAGGYTF. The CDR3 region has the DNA TGTGCCTGGAGTGTATTTGGGGGGGCGGGGGGCTACACCTTC.

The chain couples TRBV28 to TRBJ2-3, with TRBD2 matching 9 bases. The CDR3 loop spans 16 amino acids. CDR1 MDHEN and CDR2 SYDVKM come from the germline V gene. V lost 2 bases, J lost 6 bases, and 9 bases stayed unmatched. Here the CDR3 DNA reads TGTGCCAGCAGTTTAAATCCTAGCGGGGCCTTCGATACGCAGTATTTT. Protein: CASSLNPSGAFDTQYF. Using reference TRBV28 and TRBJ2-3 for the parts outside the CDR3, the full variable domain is DVKVTQSSRYLVKRTGEKVFLECVQDMDHENMFWYRQDPGLGLRLIYFSYDVKMKEKGDIPEGYSVSREKKERFSLILESASTNQTSMYLCASSLNPSGAFDTQYFGPGTRLTVL.

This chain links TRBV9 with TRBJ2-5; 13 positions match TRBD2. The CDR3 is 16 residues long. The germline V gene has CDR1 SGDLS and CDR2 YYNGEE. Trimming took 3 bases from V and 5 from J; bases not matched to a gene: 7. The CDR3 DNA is TGTGCCAGCAGCGGTACTAGCGGGGGGGCCCGGGAGACCCAGTACTTC. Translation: CASSGTSGGARETQYF.

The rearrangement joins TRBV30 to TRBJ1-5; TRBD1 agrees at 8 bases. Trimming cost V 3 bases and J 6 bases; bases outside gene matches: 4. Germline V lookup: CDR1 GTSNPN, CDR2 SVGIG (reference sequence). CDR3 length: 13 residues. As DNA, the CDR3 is TGTGCCTGGAGAGACAGGGGCCGTCAGCCCCAGCATTTT. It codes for CAWRDRGRQPQHF.

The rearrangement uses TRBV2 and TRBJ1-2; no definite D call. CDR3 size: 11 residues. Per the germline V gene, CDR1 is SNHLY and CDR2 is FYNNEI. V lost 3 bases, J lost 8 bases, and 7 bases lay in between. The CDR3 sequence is CASSEMAGYTF. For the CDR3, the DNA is TGTGCCAGCAGTGAGATGGCCGGCTACACCTTC.

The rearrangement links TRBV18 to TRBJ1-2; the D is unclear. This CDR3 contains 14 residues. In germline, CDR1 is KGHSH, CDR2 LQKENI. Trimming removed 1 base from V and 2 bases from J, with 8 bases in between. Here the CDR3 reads CASSPRAGNYGYTF. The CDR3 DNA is TGTGCCAGCTCACCACGGGCAGGAAACTATGGCTACACCTTC.

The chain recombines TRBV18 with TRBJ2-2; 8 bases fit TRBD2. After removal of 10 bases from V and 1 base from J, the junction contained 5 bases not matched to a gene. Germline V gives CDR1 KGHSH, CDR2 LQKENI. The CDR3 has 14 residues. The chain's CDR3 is CANPSGRNTGELFF. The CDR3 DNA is TGTGCCAACCCAAGCGGGAGGAACACCGGGGAGCTGTTTTTT.

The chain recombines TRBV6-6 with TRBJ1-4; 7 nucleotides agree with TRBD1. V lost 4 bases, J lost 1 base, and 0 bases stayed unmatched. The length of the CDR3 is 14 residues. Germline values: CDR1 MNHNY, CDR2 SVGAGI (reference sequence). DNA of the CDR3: TGTGCCAGCAGTTGGACAGGAACTAATGAAAAACTGTTTTTT. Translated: CASSWTGTNEKLFF.

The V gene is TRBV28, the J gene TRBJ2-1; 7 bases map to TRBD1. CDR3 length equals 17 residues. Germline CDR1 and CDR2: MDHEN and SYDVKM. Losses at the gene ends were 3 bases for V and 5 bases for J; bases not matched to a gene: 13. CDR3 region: CASSFPGTANWDNEQFF. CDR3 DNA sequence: TGTGCCAGCAGTTTTCCGGGGACAGCGAATTGGGACAATGAGCAGTTCTTC.

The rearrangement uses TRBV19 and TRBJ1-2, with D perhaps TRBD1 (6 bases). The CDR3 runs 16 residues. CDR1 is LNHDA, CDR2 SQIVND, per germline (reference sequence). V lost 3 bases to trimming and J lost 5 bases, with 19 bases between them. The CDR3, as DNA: TGTGCCAGTAGTATGAGCGGGGGGCGAAGGAATTATGGCTACACCTTC. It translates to CASSMSGGRRNYGYTF.